A single sample is the source of the 18 T cell receptor beta chains below, sequenced in a study of blood T cell repertoires in COVID-19. Profiling relied on immunoSEQ multiplex PCR, and the TCRdb table lists in-frame clones only, not all of them. The data show about 100,000 clones, 85% seen once. Material: peripheral blood. The receptors were gathered from a human donor in a cohort sampled during active COVID-19.

The chain employs TRBV4-3 and TRBJ1-1; possible D gene TRBD1, 5 bases. With 0 bases removed from V and 7 bases from J, the gap between germline ends came to 9 bases. The CDR3 totals 13 residues. CDR1 is LGHNA and CDR2 is YSLEER in the germline V gene. CDR3 in amino acids: CASSQDRRGEAFF. CDR3 in DNA: TGCGCCAGCAGCCAAGATCGGAGGGGTGAAGCTTTCTTT.

V is TRBV4-3 and J is TRBJ2-2; 11 bases are a match to TRBD2. Per germline, CDR1 LGHNA and CDR2 YSLEER. V lost 4 bases and J lost 5; bases outside the gene matches: 6. The CDR3 sequence is 16 residues long. The CDR3 nucleotides read TGCGCCAGCAGCCCTACTAGCGGGAGATTAACCGGGGAGCTGTTTTTT. The encoded protein is CASSPTSGRLTGELFF.

The V gene is TRBV10-2, the J gene TRBJ2-2, with 7 bases matching TRBD2. Losses at the gene ends were 8 bases for V and 1 base for J; bases not matched to a gene: 19. Germline CDR1 and CDR2: WSHSY and SAAADI. The length of the CDR3 is 19 residues. The CDR3: CASRLGLADKGWNTGELFF. For the CDR3, the DNA is TGCGCCAGCCGCCTGGGGCTAGCGGATAAGGGGTGGAACACCGGGGAGCTGTTTTTT.

This chain connects TRBV18 to TRBJ2-4; 7 positions match TRBD1. V lost 1 base and J lost 3; bases outside the gene matches: 3. Per the germline V gene, CDR1 is KGHSH and CDR2 is LQKENI. This CDR3 is 15 amino acids long. CDR3 nucleotides: TGTGCCAGCTCACCACAAGGGACAGTCAAAAACATTCAGTACTTC. Translated: CASSPQGTVKNIQYF.

The J gene is TRBJ1-1, the V gene TRBV12-5; D unclear. CDR3 length equals 12 residues. Deletions cut 6 bases from V and 11 bases from J, with 16 bases between. Germline CDR1 LGHNT, CDR2 FRNRAP. CDR3 region: CASGQEYTGAFF. Here the CDR3 DNA reads TGTGCTAGTGGCCAAGAGTATACCGGGGCTTTCTTT.

This chain joins TRBV5-1 and TRBJ1-2, with TRBD1 matching over 8 bases. The CDR3 sequence is 14 residues long. Germline lookup yields CDR1 SGHRS and CDR2 YFSETQ. Unmatched junction bases numbered 16, after V lost 9 bases and J lost 9 bases. CDR3 amino acids: CATSAGTGALSYTF. The CDR3 region has the DNA TGCGCCACCTCTGCCGGGACAGGAGCCTTGAGCTACACCTTC. Full variable domain (rest looked up from reference TRBV5-1 and TRBJ1-2): KAGVTQTPRYLIKTRGQQVTLSCSPISGHRSVSWYQQTPGQGLQFLFEYFSETQRNKGNFPGRFSGRQFSNSRSEMNVSTLELGDSALYLCATSAGTGALSYTFGSGTRLTVV.

The V and J genes are TRBV18 and TRBJ1-2, with 8 bases matching TRBD1. The CDR3 totals 15 residues. Germline V lookup: CDR1 KGHSH, CDR2 LQKENI. The V segment lost 6 bases and the J segment 7 bases; nucleotides outside the gene matches: 13. The CDR3: CASSPSDTGGLGYTF. In DNA form, the CDR3 reads TGTGCCAGCTCCCCCTCAGACACAGGGGGACTTGGCTACACCTTC.

This chain links TRBV29-1 with TRBJ2-2, with a weak D call TRBD1 (6 bases). This CDR3 spans 14 amino acids. Germline loops: CDR1 SQVTM, CDR2 ANQGSEA. Trimming pared 4 bases from V and 2 bases from J, leaving 11 bases between. CDR3 nucleotide sequence: TGCAGCGTTGGGGACACTCCTAACACCGGGGAGCTGTTTTTT. It codes for CSVGDTPNTGELFF.

This chain connects TRBV7-2 to TRBJ2-7, with 10 bases that match TRBD2. CDR1 SGHTA and CDR2 FQGNSA come from the germline V gene. The CDR3 has 15 amino acids. After removal of 2 bases from V and 3 bases from J, the junction contained 4 bases not matched to a gene. This chain's CDR3 is CASSLRLAGDYEQYF. Written as DNA, the CDR3 is TGTGCCAGCAGCTTAAGGCTAGCGGGAGACTACGAGCAGTACTTC.

The genes are TRBV13 and TRBJ2-7; D not certain. CDR1 is PRHDT, CDR2 FYEKMQ, per germline (reference sequence). V was clipped by 5 bases and J by 3 bases, with 2 bases between them. CDR3 length equals 10 residues. CDR3 nucleotide sequence: TGTGCCAGCAGCCGCTACGAGCAGTACTTC. Its translation is CASSRYEQYF.

This chain links TRBV24-1 with TRBJ2-3; D remains unclear. Germline values: CDR1 KGHDR, CDR2 SFDVKD. V lost 2 bases and J lost 14, with 13 bases in between. The CDR3 covers 12 residues. The CDR3 spells CATSDSVDTWYF. The CDR3 bases are TGTGCCACCAGTGATTCGGTTGATACGTGGTATTTT.

V and J are TRBV12-5 and TRBJ2-2; D gene uncertain. Trimming removed 6 bases from V and 8 bases from J, with 7 bases in between. Germline V gene lookup returns CDR1 LGHNT and CDR2 FRNRAP. The CDR3 is 11 amino acids. CDR3 amino acids: CASGVYGELFF. In DNA, the CDR3 is TGTGCTAGTGGCGTCTATGGGGAGCTGTTTTTT.

The genes are TRBV6-6 and TRBJ2-1; 9 bases line up with TRBD2. The CDR3 is made up of 14 amino acids. V lost 6 bases and J lost 2; bases outside the gene matches: 2. Germline V lookup: CDR1 MNHNY, CDR2 SVGAGI (reference sequence). CDR3 sequence: CASRREGPYNEQFF. CDR3 coding DNA: TGTGCCAGCAGGCGGGAGGGCCCCTACAATGAGCAGTTCTTC.

The chain recombines TRBV7-9 with TRBJ2-7; 11 bases fit TRBD2. The germline V gene has CDR1 SEHNR and CDR2 FQNEAQ (reference sequence). V gave up 4 bases and J gave up 4 bases; unmatched junction bases: 3. The CDR3 runs 14 residues. The CDR3 sequence is CASSSGTSGYEQYF. The CDR3 DNA reads TGTGCCAGCAGCTCCGGGACTAGCGGTTACGAGCAGTACTTC. The full variable domain, rest sourced from reference TRBV7-9 and TRBJ2-7, is DTGVSQNPRHKITKRGQNVTFRCDPISEHNRLYWYRQTLGQGPEFLTYFQNEAQLEKSRLLSDRFSAERPKGSFSTLEIQRTEQGDSAMYLCASSSGTSGYEQYFGPGTRLTVT.

The chain combines TRBV19 with TRBJ1-1, with TRBD1 identical over 10 bases. From germline, CDR1 is LNHDA and CDR2 SQIVND (reference sequence). CDR3 length equals 13 residues. V lost 5 bases, J lost 11 bases, and 8 bases stayed unmatched. CDR3 nucleotide sequence: TGTGCCAGTAGTGGGGACAGGGGTGTGAGGGCTTTCTTT. The encoded protein is CASSGDRGVRAFF.

The CDR3 DNA is TGTGCCAGCAGCTTACCTCACAGGGGCGGGGAGCTGTTTTTT. Translating gives CASSLPHRGGELFF. The chain carries TRBV7-8 and TRBJ2-2, with 7 bases lining up with TRBD1. Germline V CDR1 and CDR2: SGHVS, FQNEAQ. The CDR3 covers 14 residues. With V trimmed by 2 bases and J by 7 bases, 4 bases remained unmatched. Filled out from reference TRBV7-8 and TRBJ2-2, the complete variable domain reads GAGVSQSPRYKVAKRGQDVALRCDPISGHVSLFWYQQALGQGPEFLTYFQNEAQLDKSGLPSDRFFAERPEGSVSTLKIQRTQQEDSAVYLCASSLPHRGGELFFGEGSRLTVL.

The rearrangement links TRBV9 to TRBJ2-2; 10 bases are a match to TRBD2. The germline CDR1 and CDR2 sequences are SGDLS and YYNGEE. The V gene end was trimmed by 3 bases and the J gene end by 6 bases; junction bases not matched to a gene: 5. The CDR3 is 15 amino acids. CDR3 in amino acids: CASSGTSGAAGELFF. The DNA of the CDR3 is TGTGCCAGCAGCGGTACTAGCGGGGCCGCCGGGGAGCTGTTTTTT. The full variable domain, completed using reference TRBV9 and TRBJ2-2, is DSGVTQTPKHLITATGQRVTLRCSPRSGDLSVYWYQQSLDQGLQFLIQYYNGEERAKGNILERFSAQQFPDLHSELNLSSLELGDSALYFCASSGTSGAAGELFFGEGSRLTVL.

The chain couples TRBV7-9 to TRBJ2-7; TRBD2 matches at 8 bases. The CDR3 extends over 14 amino acids. Germline assignment: CDR1 SEHNR and CDR2 FQNEAQ (reference sequence). V lost 4 bases, J lost 1 base, and 3 bases stayed unmatched. This chain's CDR3 is CASSYGLASYEQYF. CDR3 sequence (DNA): TGTGCCAGCAGCTACGGACTAGCTTCCTACGAGCAGTACTTC.